The T cell receptor (beta chain) under discussion was sequenced for a study of human T cells and chemical hapten exposure. TCRdb redid the calling of the RACE reads with MiXCR, one entry per CDR3 protein. The sample records under 300,000 distinct CDR3 sequences, approximately 8.4% being singletons. General study points: Counts of TCRs expanded at PT1 correlated positively with patch test score. Expanded TCRs were compared with controls, and the expanded TCRs formed significantly more large CDR3 similarity clusters. After DPC sensitization, TCRs above 1 in 1000 frequency showed no change.

This clonotype was seen a handful of times. The antigen remains unidentified. Time point noted: pre-sensitization, week 0. Treatment denoted: therapeutic diphenylcyclopropenone sensitization with weekly scalp DPC. Non-pregnant alopecia patients aged 18 to 70, suitable for DPC therapy. Per the germline V gene, CDR1 is SEHNR and CDR2 is FQNEAQ (reference sequence). The CDR3 has 16 residues. J gave up 6 bases and V 4 bases, and 11 bases lay outside the gene matches. This specimen was whole blood, taken in connection with sensitization to the hapten diphenylcyclopropenone (DPC). The chain joins TRBV7-9 to TRBJ2-3; 9 nucleotides align to TRBD2. This clonotype was sampled from a woman in her 40s with alopecia areata. Some clones in this sample may be carry-over from other donors' samples. CDR3 loop: CASSSGSGRLTDTQYF. In nucleotides, the CDR3 is TGTGCCAGCAGCTCAGGGAGCGGGAGGTTAACGGATACGCAGTATTTT.